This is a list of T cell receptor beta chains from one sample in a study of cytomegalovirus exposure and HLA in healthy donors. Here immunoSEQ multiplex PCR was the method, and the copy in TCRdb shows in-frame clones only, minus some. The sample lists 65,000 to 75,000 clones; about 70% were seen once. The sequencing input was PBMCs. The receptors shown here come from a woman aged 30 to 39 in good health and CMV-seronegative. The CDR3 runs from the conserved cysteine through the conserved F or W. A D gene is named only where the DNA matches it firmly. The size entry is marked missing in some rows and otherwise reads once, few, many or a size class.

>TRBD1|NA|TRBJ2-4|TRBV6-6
TGTGCCAGCCAGACAGGGTCGGGAAACATTCAGTACTTC
CASQTGSGNIQYF
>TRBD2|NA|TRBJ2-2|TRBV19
TGTGCCAGTAGTATAGGTCTGCGGGGGGGCGTCACCGGGGAGCTGTTTTTT
CASSIGLRGGVTGELFF
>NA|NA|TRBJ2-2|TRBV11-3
TGTGCCAGCAGCTTAGTTCGGGGCACCGGGGAGCTGTTTTTT
CASSLVRGTGELFF
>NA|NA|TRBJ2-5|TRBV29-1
TGCAGCGCCGATTTCCGGTTCGAGGGACAAGAGACCCAGTACTTC
CSADFRFEGQETQYF
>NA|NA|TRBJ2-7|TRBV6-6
TGTGCCAGCAGTTACACCTACAGGGAGGGCTACGAGCAGTACTTC
CASSYTYREGYEQYF
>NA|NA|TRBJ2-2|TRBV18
TGTGCCAGCTCACCAACGGGGAACACCGGGGAGCTGTTTTTT
CASSPTGNTGELFF
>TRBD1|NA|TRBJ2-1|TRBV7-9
TGTGCCAGCAGCTTAGATGTGACAGGGATAATCCATGAGCAGTTCTTC
CASSLDVTGIIHEQFF
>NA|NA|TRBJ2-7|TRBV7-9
TGTTCCAGTTTTTTCAAGCAGAAGGCGGCATACGAGCAGTACTTC
CSSFFKQKAAYEQYF
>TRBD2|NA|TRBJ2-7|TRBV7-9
TGTGCCAGCAGCTTGGGAGGGTGGACCTACGAGCAGTACTTC
CASSLGGWTYEQYF
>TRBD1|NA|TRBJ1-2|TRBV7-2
TGTGCCAGCAGCGAACAGGGGGTTGATGGCTACACCTTC
CASSEQGVDGYTF
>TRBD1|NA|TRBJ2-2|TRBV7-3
TGTGCCAGCAGCTTAAACAGGGGCGACACCGGGGAGCTGTTTTTT
CASSLNRGDTGELFF
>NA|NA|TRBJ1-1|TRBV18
TGTGCCAGCTCACGCGGACAGCACAACACTGAAGCTTTCTTT
CASSRGQHNTEAFF
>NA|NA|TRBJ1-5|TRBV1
TGCACCAGCAGCCAGAACAGGGCCTGGAATCAGCCCCAGCATTTT
CTSSQNRAWNQPQHF
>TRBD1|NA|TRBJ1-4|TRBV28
TGTGCCAGCAGTTTATTAGGACAGGGGGGGGAGGAAAAACTGTTTTTT
CASSLLGQGGEEKLFF
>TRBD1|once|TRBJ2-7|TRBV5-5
TGTGCCAGCAGCCTGGACAGGGTTAGGATCTACGAGCAGTACTTC
CASSLDRVRIYEQYF
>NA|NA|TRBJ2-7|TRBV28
TGTGCCAGCACCCAGGGGCATCGGGACGAGCAGTACTTC
CASTQGHRDEQYF
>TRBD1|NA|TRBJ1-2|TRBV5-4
TGTGCCAGCAGCTTGGGGGCCGGGACAGGGGCGTCCTACTATGGCTACACCTTC
CASSLGAGTGASYYGYTF
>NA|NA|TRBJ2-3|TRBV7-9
TGTGCCAGCAGTCCATCCCAAGATACGCAGTATTTT
CASSPSQDTQYF
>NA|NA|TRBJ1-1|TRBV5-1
TGCGCCAGCAGCTTTCGGGGGGGGAACACTGAAGCTTTCTTT
CASSFRGGNTEAFF
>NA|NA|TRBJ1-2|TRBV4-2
TGTGCCAGCAGCCAAGGCGCAGGGCAGGGGCCAATCTCCGCCTATGGCTACACCTTC
CASSQGAGQGPISAYGYTF
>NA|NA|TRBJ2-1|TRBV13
TGTGCCAGCAGGGAGGCGGGACGGTGGTACAATGAGCAGTTCTTC
CASREAGRWYNEQFF
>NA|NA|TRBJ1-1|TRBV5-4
TGTGCCAGCAGCTTTCCCCCCGGTCACACTGAAGCTTTCTTT
CASSFPPGHTEAFF
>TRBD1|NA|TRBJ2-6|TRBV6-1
TGTGCCAGCAATACAGGGGGCACTGGGGCCAACGTCCTGACTTTC
CASNTGGTGANVLTF
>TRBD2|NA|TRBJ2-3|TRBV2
TGTGCCAGCGGGACTAGCGGGGGGAGAACAGGCACAGATACGCAGTATTTT
CASGTSGGRTGTDTQYF
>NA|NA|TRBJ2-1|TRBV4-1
TGCGCCAGCAGCCAGCGGGAAGGTAGCTCCTACAATGAGCAGTTCTTC
CASSQREGSSYNEQFF
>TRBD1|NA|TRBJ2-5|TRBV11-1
TGTGCCAGCAGTAAAACAGGGGTGGAGACCCAGTACTTC
CASSKTGVETQYF
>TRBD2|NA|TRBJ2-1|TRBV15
TGTGCCACCAGCCCACCACTAGCGGGGGCTTTAGGTTCCTACAATGAGCAGTTCTTC
CATSPPLAGALGSYNEQFF
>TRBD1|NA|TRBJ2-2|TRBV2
TGTGCCAGCATTCGTAGACAGGGGAACACCGGGGAGCTGTTTTTT
CASIRRQGNTGELFF
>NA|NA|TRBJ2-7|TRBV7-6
TGTGCCAGCAGCTTAGGGCCAGGAAGAAAGGCCTACGAGCAGTACTTC
CASSLGPGRKAYEQYF
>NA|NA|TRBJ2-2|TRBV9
TGTGCCAGCAGCGTAGTAGGGGGAGCGAACACCGGGGAGCTGTTTTTT
CASSVVGGANTGELFF
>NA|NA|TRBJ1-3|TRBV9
TGTGCCAGCAGCTCCCGACTCAGGGGTTTCTCTGGAAACACCATATATTTT
CASSSRLRGFSGNTIYF
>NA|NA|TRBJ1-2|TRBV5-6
TGTGCCAGCAGCTTTTCTCCTAACTATGGCTACACCTTC
CASSFSPNYGYTF
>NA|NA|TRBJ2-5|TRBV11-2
TGTGCCAGCAGCTCCGGGGAGAAAGAGACCCAGTACTTC
CASSSGEKETQYF
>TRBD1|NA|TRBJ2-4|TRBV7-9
TGTGCCAGCAGCTCTGCCGGGACAGGGTCCTTGGCCAAAAACATTCAGTACTTC
CASSSAGTGSLAKNIQYF
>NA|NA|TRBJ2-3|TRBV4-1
TGCGCCAGCAGCCGTAACGCCGGGGGCACAGATACGCAGTATTTT
CASSRNAGGTDTQYF
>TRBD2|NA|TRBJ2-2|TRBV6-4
TGTGCCAGCAGTGAGGAACTGGTTGGGGGGGGGACCGGGGAGCTGTTTTTT
CASSEELVGGGTGELFF
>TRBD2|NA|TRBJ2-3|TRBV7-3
TGTGCCAGCAGCCCAACCCCCGCTAGCGGGGGCACCAGTACGCAGTATTTT
CASSPTPASGGTSTQYF
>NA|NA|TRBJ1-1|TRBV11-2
TGTGCCAGCAGCTTAGAACGGTTGAACACTGAAGCTTTCTTT
CASSLERLNTEAFF
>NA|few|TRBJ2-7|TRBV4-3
TGCGCCAGCAGCCAAGACCGCAGGGCCACCAACGAGCAGTACTTC
CASSQDRRATNEQYF
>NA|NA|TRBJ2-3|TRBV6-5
TGTGCCAGCAGTATGGGTAGGAGGGGAGATACGCAGTATTTT
CASSMGRRGDTQYF
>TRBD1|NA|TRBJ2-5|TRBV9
TGTGCCAGCAGCGTAGTGGCGGGACAGGGAGGAGAGACCCAGTACTTC
CASSVVAGQGGETQYF
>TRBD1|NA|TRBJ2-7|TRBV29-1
TGCAGCGCAAAAGGGGGCCCTTCCTACGAGCAGTCCTTC
CSAKGGPSYEQSF
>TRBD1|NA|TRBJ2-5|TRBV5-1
TGCGCCAGCAGCTTGGCAGGCCAGGGGGCGTGGGAGACCCAGTACTTC
CASSLAGQGAWETQYF
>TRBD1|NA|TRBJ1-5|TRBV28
TGTGCCAGCTCCACAGGGGGCTACAATCAGCCCCAGCATTTT
CASSTGGYNQPQHF
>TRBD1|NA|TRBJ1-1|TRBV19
TGTGCCAGTAGTATAGAAGGGACAGGGGGCTCATCGGCTTTCTTT
CASSIEGTGGSSAFF
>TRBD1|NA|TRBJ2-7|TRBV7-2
TGTGCCAGCAGCCTGAGACAGGGGGACTACGAGCAGTACTTC
CASSLRQGDYEQYF
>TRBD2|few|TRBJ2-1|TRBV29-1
TGCAGCTGTGAGCGGGGGGGTTACAATGAGCAGTTCTTC
CSCERGGYNEQFF
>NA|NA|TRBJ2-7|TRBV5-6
TGTGCCAGCAGCCCGTGGGACAATTCCTACGAGCAGTACTTC
CASSPWDNSYEQYF
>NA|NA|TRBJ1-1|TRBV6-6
TGTGCCAGCAGTTATGACCTAGGGGTGTCTGAAGCTTTCTTT
CASSYDLGVSEAFF
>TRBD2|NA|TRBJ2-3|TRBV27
TGTGCCAGCAGTTTCAAACTAGCGGGGGGCCGCACAGATACGCAGTATTTT
CASSFKLAGGRTDTQYF
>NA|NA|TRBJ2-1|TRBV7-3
TGTGCCAGCAGCTTAAGTTTTACCGGCGGGCAGTTCTTC
CASSLSFTGGQFF
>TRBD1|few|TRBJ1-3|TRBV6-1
TGTGCCATCAGTGGGGGACAGTATTTCTCTGGAAACACCATATATTTT
CAISGGQYFSGNTIYF
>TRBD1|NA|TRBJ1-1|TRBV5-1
TGCGCCAGCAGCCTTATCTCACCGCAGGGGGCACGAACTGAAGCTTTCTTT
CASSLISPQGARTEAFF